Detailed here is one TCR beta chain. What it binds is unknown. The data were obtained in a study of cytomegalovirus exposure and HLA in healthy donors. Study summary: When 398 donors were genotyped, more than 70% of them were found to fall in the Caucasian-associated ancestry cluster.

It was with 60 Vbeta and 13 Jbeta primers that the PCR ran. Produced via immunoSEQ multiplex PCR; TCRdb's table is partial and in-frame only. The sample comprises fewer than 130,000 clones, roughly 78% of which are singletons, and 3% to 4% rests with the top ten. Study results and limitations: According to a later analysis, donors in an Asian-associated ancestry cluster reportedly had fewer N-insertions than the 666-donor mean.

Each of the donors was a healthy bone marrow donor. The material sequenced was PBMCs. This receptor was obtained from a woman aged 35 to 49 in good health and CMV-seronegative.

The CDR3 here is CASSPGTFYEQYF. Here the CDR3 DNA reads TGTGCCAGTAGTCCGGGGACTTTCTACGAGCAGTACTTC. The chain combines TRBV19 with TRBJ2-7; D might be TRBD2 (6 bases). Germline loops: CDR1 LNHDA, CDR2 SQIVND (reference sequence). Trimming pared 5 bases from V and 3 bases from J, leaving 11 bases between. The CDR3 sequence is 13 residues long.